The rows below give T cell receptor beta chains drawn from one sample of a study of blood T cell repertoires in COVID-19. TCRdb keeps only in-frame clones here, not all; method: immunoSEQ multiplex PCR. The sample has over 150,000 clones, around 90% seen once. The sequencing sample was made of peripheral blood. The receptors originated from a man between 50 and 59 years old with acute or convalescent COVID-19. The CDR3 runs from the conserved cysteine through the conserved F or W. The D gene is left open where the match is weak. Expanded clones get a size class; other rows say once, few or many, or leave the size out.

NA	TRBV5-8	TRBJ2-1	NA	TGTGCCAGCAGCTTGGCTGGGACTCCTTTCGGGGATGAGCAGTTCTTC	CASSLAGTPFGDEQFF
NA	TRBV5-1	TRBJ2-1	TRBD1	TGCGCCAGCAGCTTGAGAGGGACAGGGGACTACAATGAGCAGTTCTTC	CASSLRGTGDYNEQFF
once	TRBV18	TRBJ1-1	NA	TGTGCCAACTCGGAGGGGATGAACACTGAAGCTTTCTTT	CANSEGMNTEAFF
NA	TRBV29-1	TRBJ1-1	NA	TGCAGCGTTGAAGGCCAGGCCAACACTGAAGCTTTCTTT	CSVEGQANTEAFF
few	TRBV7-2	TRBJ1-5	NA	TGTGCCAGCAGCTTATCCCGGGGAGATCAGCCCCAGCATTTT	CASSLSRGDQPQHF
NA	TRBV6-5	TRBJ2-7	NA	TGTGCCAGCAGGAAGGGATCGGGGACATCGTCTGGACACTACTTC	CASRKGSGTSSGHYF
NA	TRBV6-5	TRBJ1-1	NA	TGTGCCAGCAGTTATGGGGGGAGGAACACTGAAGCTTTCTTT	CASSYGGRNTEAFF
NA	TRBV7-3	TRBJ2-1	TRBD2	TGTGCCAGCAGCTTAAGGCTAGCGGGAGAGGTGGATGAGCAGTTCTTC	CASSLRLAGEVDEQFF
NA	TRBV11-2	TRBJ1-2	TRBD1	TGTGCCAGCAGCTTAGTTCAGGGGGCCTGGGGTGGCTACACCTTC	CASSLVQGAWGGYTF
NA	TRBV24-1	TRBJ2-1	NA	TGTGCCACCCAGGGTTTCGATGAGCAGTTCTTC	CATQGFDEQFF
NA	TRBV7-9	TRBJ2-5	NA	TGTGCCAGCAGCTTAGGTGGTCTGCCGGGGAGAGGAGAGACCCAGTACTTC	CASSLGGLPGRGETQYF
few	TRBV5-6	TRBJ1-4	NA	TGTGCCAGCAGCTCCCAGTATGGTGAAAAACTGTTTTTT	CASSSQYGEKLFF
NA	TRBV5-1	TRBJ2-7	TRBD1	TGCGCCAGCAGCTCCGGGACAGGGTACTCCTACGAGCAGTACTTC	CASSSGTGYSYEQYF
NA	TRBV2	TRBJ1-6	NA	TGTGCCAGCAGTGAATTGGAAGGGAGTCCCCTCCACTTT	CASSELEGSPLHF
NA	TRBV15	TRBJ2-5	NA	TGTGCCACCAGCAGAGATGGGCCCGGCTCCTTCGAGACCCAGTACTTC	CATSRDGPGSFETQYF
NA	TRBV5-4	TRBJ2-2	NA	TGTGCCAGCAGTCCCTCCAGGGGAGTAAACACCGGGGAGCTGTTTTTT	CASSPSRGVNTGELFF
NA	TRBV18	TRBJ2-2	TRBD2	TGTGCCAGCTCACCACGCAATAGCGGGGGACCCCCAAACACCGGGGAGCTGTTTTTT	CASSPRNSGGPPNTGELFF
NA	TRBV14	TRBJ2-4	TRBD2	TGTGCCAGCAGCCTTTCAGCGGGAGTGGAAAACATTCAGTACTTC	CASSLSAGVENIQYF
NA	TRBV28	TRBJ2-7	NA	TGTGCCAGCCGCGAGCCGACCTACGAGCAGTACTTC	CASREPTYEQYF
NA	TRBV7-9	TRBJ2-3	TRBD1	TGTGCCAGCAGCTTTACCCTCGGGGACCGACAGGGGGATACGCAGTATTTT	CASSFTLGDRQGDTQYF
NA	TRBV29-1	TRBJ1-4	NA	TGCAGCGCCTCATCGGAGGGGAAGGTGGAAAAACTGTTTTTT	CSASSEGKVEKLFF
NA	TRBV9	TRBJ1-4	NA	TGTGCCAGCAGCGCAGGGTTTCGGGATGAAAAACTGTTTTTT	CASSAGFRDEKLFF
NA	TRBV11-2	TRBJ2-1	NA	TGTGCCAGCAGTCATCGGGACAATGAGCAGTTCTTC	CASSHRDNEQFF
NA	TRBV10-2	TRBJ2-3	TRBD2	TGCGCCAGCAGCCTGAGGGGCGGGAGGAGCACAGATACGCAGTATTTT	CASSLRGGRSTDTQYF
NA	TRBV7-9	TRBJ1-5	TRBD1	TGTGCCAGCAGCCCGGGACAGGGCAATCAGCCCCAGCATTTT	CASSPGQGNQPQHF
NA	TRBV2	TRBJ1-1	TRBD1	TGTGCCAGCAGTAAAACAGGGGGCACTGAAGCTTTCTTT	CASSKTGGTEAFF
NA	TRBV11-2	TRBJ1-6	NA	TGTGCCAGCAGAACACCCGGGACACTTTATAATTCACCCCTCCACTTT	CASRTPGTLYNSPLHF
NA	TRBV12-3/TRBV12-4	TRBJ1-1	TRBD1	TGTGCCAGCAGTTATAGGGACAGGGTAATAGCTTTCTTT	CASSYRDRVIAFF
NA	TRBV2	TRBJ1-2	TRBD1	TGTGCCAGCAGCCGTCGACAGGGTGTACCCTATGGCTACACCTTC	CASSRRQGVPYGYTF
NA	TRBV24-1	TRBJ1-5	NA	TGTGCCACCAGTGATTCGACAGGACAGCCCCAGCATTTT	CATSDSTGQPQHF
NA	TRBV28	TRBJ2-1	TRBD2	TGTGCCAGCAGTCCAACCGGGACTAGCGGATACAATGAGCAGTTCTTC	CASSPTGTSGYNEQFF
NA	TRBV19	TRBJ2-1	NA	TGTGCCAGTAGTATTTCCTTAAACAATGAGCAGTTCTTC	CASSISLNNEQFF
NA	TRBV9	TRBJ2-1	TRBD2	TGTGCCAGCAGCGTCCGGGAGGGCCGGAATGAGCAGTTCTTC	CASSVREGRNEQFF
NA	TRBV15	TRBJ1-4	TRBD1	TGTGCCACCAGCAGAGATCCCAGGGGGGCAAATGAAAAACTGTTTTTT	CATSRDPRGANEKLFF
NA	TRBV9	TRBJ1-6	NA	TGTGCCAGCAGCGTAGGACAGAGAAATTCACCCCTCCACTTT	CASSVGQRNSPLHF
NA	TRBV7-9	TRBJ1-5	NA	TGTGCCAGCAGCTTGGGACAACCCAATCAGCCCCAGCATTTT	CASSLGQPNQPQHF
NA	TRBV28	TRBJ1-2	NA	TGTGCCAGCAGCCGCCAGGGGAAGCCCTATGGCTACACCTTC	CASSRQGKPYGYTF
NA	TRBV7-9	TRBJ1-4	NA	TGTGCCAGCAGCTTTGATCGAACCTATAATGAAAAACTGTTTTTT	CASSFDRTYNEKLFF
NA	TRBV24-1	TRBJ2-2	TRBD1	TGTGCCACCAGTCGGCAGGGGGCCGGGGAGCTGTTTTTT	CATSRQGAGELFF
few	TRBV28	TRBJ2-7	TRBD2	TGTGCCAGCAGTTTTCCGAGCGGGAGTAGAGAGTACGAGCAGTACTTC	CASSFPSGSREYEQYF
NA	TRBV28	TRBJ2-5	TRBD1	TGTGCCAGCAGCCCTACAGGGGGCGCAGAGACCCAGTACTTC	CASSPTGGAETQYF
NA	TRBV4-3	TRBJ1-4	TRBD1	TGCGCCAGCAGCGACAGGGGGAAGGTTGAAAAACTGTTTTTT	CASSDRGKVEKLFF
NA	TRBV7-8	TRBJ1-1	TRBD1	TGTGCCAGCACCAGACAGGGACAGAACACTGAAGCTTTCTTT	CASTRQGQNTEAFF
NA	TRBV2	TRBJ2-2	TRBD2	TGTGCCAGCAGGGCCGGGACTAGCGCTAACACCGGGGAGCTGTTTTTT	CASRAGTSANTGELFF
NA	TRBV4-3	TRBJ1-3	NA	TGCGCCAGCAGCCAAGAGAACAGGGGAAACACCATATATTTT	CASSQENRGNTIYF
NA	TRBV7-2	TRBJ1-5	NA	TGTGCCAGCAGCTATAGGCAGGGAGGCCACGGGCAGCCCCAGCATTTT	CASSYRQGGHGQPQHF
NA	TRBV10-3	TRBJ2-7	NA	TGTGCCTCCGCCTCTCGGGGTAGGTCCTACGAGCAGTACTTC	CASASRGRSYEQYF
NA	TRBV7-3	TRBJ2-5	NA	TGTGCCAGCAGCCCCTTACCGCAGGGGCGAGAGACCCAGTACTTC	CASSPLPQGRETQYF